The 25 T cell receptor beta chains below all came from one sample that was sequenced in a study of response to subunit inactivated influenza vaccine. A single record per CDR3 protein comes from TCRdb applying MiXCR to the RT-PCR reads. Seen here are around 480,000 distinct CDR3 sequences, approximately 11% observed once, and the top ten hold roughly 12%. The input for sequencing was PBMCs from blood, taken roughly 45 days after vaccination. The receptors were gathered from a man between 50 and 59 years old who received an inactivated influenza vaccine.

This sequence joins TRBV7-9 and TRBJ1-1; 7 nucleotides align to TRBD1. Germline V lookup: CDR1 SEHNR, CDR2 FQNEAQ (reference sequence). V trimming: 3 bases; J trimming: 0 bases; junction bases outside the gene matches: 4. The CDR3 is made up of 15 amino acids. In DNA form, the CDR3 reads TGTGCCAGCAGCTTGACAGGGAGGATGAACACTGAAGCTTTCTTT. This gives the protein CASSLTGRMNTEAFF.

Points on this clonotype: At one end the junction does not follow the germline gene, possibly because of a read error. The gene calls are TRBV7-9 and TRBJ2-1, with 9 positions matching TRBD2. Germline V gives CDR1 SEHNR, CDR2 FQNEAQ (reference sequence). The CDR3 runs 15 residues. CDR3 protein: CANSTSGGSHNEQFF. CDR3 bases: TGTGCCAACAGCACAAGCGGGGGGTCCCACAATGAGCAGTTCTTC.

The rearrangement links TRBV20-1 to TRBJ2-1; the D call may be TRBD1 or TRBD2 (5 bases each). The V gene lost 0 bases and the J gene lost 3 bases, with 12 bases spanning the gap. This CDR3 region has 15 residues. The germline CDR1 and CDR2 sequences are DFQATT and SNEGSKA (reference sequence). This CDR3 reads CSARDSGAVYNEQFF. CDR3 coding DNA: TGCAGTGCTAGAGATTCCGGGGCGGTCTACAATGAGCAGTTCTTC.

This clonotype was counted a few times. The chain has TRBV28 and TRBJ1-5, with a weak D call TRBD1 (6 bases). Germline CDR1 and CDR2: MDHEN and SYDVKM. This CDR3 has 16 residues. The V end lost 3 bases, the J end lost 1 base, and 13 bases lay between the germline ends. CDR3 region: CASSFVYRVSNQPQHF. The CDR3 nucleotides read TGTGCCAGCAGTTTTGTCTACAGGGTGAGCAATCAGCCCCAGCATTTT.

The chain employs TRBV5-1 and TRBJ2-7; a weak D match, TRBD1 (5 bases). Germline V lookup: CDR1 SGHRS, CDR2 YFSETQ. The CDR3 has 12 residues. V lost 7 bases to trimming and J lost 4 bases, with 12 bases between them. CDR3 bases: TGCGCCAGCTCTGATCAGGGTTACGAGCAGTACTTC. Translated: CASSDQGYEQYF.

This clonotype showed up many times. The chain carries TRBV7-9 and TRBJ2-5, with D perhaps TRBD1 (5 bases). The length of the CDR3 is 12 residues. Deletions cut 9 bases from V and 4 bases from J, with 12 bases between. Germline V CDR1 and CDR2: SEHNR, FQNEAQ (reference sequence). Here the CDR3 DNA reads TGTGCCAGTCCTACAGGTGGAGAGACCCAGTACTTC. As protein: CASPTGGETQYF.

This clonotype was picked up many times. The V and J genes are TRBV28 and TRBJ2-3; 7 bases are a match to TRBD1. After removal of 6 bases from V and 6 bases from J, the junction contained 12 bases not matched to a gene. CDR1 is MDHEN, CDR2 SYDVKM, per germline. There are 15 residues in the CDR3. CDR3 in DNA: TGTGCCAGCAGATTGAACAGGGGCTGGGGGGATACGCAGTATTTT. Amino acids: CASRLNRGWGDTQYF.

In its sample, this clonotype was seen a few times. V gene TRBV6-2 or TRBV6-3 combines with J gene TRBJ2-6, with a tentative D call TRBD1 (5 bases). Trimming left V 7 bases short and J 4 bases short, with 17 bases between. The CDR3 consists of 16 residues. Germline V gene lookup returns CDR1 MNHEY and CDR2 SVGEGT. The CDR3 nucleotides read TGTGCCAGCATCCCGGGTGGGGCGAAAGGGGCCAACGTCCTGACTTTC. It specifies CASIPGGAKGANVLTF.

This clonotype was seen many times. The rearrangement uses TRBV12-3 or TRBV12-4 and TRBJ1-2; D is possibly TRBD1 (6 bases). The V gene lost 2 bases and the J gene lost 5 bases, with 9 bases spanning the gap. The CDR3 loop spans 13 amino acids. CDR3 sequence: CASSLSGAYGYTF. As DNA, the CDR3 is TGTGCCAGCAGTTTATCAGGGGCGTATGGCTACACCTTC.

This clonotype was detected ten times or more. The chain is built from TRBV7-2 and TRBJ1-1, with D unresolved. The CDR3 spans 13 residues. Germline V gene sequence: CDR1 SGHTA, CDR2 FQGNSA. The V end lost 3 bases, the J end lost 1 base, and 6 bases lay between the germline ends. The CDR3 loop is CASSFRGNTEAFF. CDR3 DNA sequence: TGTGCCAGCAGCTTTCGGGGGAACACTGAAGCTTTCTTT. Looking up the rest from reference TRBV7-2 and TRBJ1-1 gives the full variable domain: GAGVSQSPSNKVTEKGKDVELRCDPISGHTALYWYRQSLGQGLEFLIYFQGNSAPDKSGLPSDRFSAERTGGSVSTLTIQRTQQEDSAVYLCASSFRGNTEAFFGQGTRLTVV.

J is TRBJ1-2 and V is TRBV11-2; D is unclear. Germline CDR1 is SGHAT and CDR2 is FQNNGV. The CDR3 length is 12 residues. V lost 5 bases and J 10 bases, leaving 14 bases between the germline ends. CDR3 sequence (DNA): TGTGCCAGCAGCACCCGGGCCTCGGACTACACCTTC. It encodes CASSTRASDYTF.

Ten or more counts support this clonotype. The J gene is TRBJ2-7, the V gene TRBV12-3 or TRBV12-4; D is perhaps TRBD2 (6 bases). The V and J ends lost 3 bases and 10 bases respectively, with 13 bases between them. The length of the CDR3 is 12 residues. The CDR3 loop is CASSLVQGLQYF. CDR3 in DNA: TGTGCCAGCAGTTTGGTCCAGGGACTCCAGTACTTC.

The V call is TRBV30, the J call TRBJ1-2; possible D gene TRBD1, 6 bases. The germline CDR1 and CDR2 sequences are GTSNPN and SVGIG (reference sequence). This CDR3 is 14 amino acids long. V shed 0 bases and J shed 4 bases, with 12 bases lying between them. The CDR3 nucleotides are TGTGCCTGGAGTGTCTCGGGGGGCACCTATGGCTACACCTTC. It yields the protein CAWSVSGGTYGYTF. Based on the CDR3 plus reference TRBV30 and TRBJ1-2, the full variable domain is SQTIHQWPATLVQPVGSPLSLECTVEGTSNPNLYWYRQAAGRGLQLLFYSVGIGQISSEVPQNLSASRPQDRQFILSSKKLLLSDSGFYLCAWSVSGGTYGYTFGSGTRLTVV.

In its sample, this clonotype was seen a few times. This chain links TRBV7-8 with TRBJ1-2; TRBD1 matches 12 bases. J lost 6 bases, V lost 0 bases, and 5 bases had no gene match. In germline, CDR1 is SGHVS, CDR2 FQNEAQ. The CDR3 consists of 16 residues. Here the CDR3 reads CASSLAPGQGADGYTF. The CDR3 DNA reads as TGTGCCAGCAGCTTAGCGCCGGGACAGGGGGCTGATGGCTACACCTTC.

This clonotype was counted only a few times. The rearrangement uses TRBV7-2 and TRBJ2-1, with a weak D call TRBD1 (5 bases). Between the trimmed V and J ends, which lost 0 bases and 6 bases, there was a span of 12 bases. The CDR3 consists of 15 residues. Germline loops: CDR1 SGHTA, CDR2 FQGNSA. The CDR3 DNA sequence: TGTGCCAGCAGCTTAGCGTTTTTCCAGGGCAATGAGCAGTTCTTC. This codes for CASSLAFFQGNEQFF.

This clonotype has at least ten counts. DNA for the CDR3: TGTGCCACCAGCAGACGAGGGGGGACCGGGGAGCTGTTTTTT. This codes for CATSRRGGTGELFF. The chain recombines TRBV15 with TRBJ2-2; tentatively, D is TRBD1 or TRBD2 (6 bases each). The V gene's germline CDR1 is LNHNV and CDR2 YYDKDF (reference sequence). Trimming removed 2 bases from V and 5 bases from J, with 9 bases in between. The CDR3 totals 14 residues.

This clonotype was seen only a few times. As DNA, the CDR3 is TGCAGTGCTAGAGTCCTCCGGGACTACAATGAGCAGTTCTTC. This encodes CSARVLRDYNEQFF. The genes are TRBV20-1 and TRBJ2-1; possible D gene TRBD2, 5 bases. The CDR3 is made up of 14 amino acids. CDR1 DFQATT and CDR2 SNEGSKA come from the germline V gene (reference sequence). V lost 1 base and J lost 3, with 10 bases in between.

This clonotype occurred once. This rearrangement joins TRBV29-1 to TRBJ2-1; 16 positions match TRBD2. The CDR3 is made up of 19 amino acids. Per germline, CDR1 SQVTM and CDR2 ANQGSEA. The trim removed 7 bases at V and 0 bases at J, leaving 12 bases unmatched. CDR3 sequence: CSASGTSGGAGPSYNEQFF. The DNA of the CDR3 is TGCAGCGCCTCCGGGACTAGCGGGGGGGCGGGTCCCTCCTACAATGAGCAGTTCTTC.

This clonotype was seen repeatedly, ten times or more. The CDR3 loop is CASSAQGSGEKLFF. In DNA form, the CDR3 reads TGTGCCAGCAGTGCCCAGGGATCGGGGGAAAAACTGTTTTTT. The rearrangement links TRBV25-1 to TRBJ1-4; possible D gene TRBD1, 5 bases. Trimming pared 4 bases from V and 8 bases from J, leaving 14 bases between. CDR1 is MGHDK, CDR2 SYGVNS, per germline. The CDR3 has 14 residues.

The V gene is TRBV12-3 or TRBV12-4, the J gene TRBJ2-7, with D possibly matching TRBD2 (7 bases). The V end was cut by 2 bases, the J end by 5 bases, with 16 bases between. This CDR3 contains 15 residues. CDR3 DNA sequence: TGTGCCAGCAGTTTAAAACGGGGGGCCCGCAACGAGCAGTACTTC. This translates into CASSLKRGARNEQYF.

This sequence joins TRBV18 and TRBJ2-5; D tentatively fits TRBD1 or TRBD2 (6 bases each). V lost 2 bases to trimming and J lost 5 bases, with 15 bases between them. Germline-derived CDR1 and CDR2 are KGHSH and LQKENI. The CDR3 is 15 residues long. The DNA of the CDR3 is TGTGCCAGCTCACCAACAACGGGGGCAAGGGAGACCCAGTACTTC. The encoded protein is CASSPTTGARETQYF.

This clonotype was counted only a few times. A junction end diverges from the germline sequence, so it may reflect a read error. The CDR3 loop reads CASSEFEREGPF. CDR3 in DNA: TGTGCCAGCAGTGAATTCGAGCGGGAGGGGCCCTTC. The chain employs TRBV6-4 and TRBJ2-7, with 10 bases aligning to TRBD2. In germline, CDR1 is MRHNA, CDR2 SNTAGT. The CDR3 is 12 amino acids.

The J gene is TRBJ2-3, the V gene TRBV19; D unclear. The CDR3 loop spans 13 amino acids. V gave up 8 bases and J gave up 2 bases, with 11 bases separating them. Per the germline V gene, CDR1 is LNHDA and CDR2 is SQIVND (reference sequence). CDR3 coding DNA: TGTGCCAGTCGACCGACGTACACAGATACGCAGTATTTT. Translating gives CASRPTYTDTQYF.

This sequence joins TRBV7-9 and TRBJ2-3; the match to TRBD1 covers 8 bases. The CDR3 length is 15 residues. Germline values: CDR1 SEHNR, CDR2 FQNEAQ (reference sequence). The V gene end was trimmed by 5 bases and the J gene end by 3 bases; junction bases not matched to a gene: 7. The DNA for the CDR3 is TGTGCCAGCAGCATCCGGACAGGGTCGACAGATACGCAGTATTTT. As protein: CASSIRTGSTDTQYF.

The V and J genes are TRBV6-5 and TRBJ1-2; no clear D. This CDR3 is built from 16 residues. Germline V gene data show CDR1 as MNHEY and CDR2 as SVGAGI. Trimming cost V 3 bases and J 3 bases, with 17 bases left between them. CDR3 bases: TGTGCCAGCAGTTATGGCGCCGCAGAGGAGGACTATGGCTACACCTTC. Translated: CASSYGAAEEDYGYTF.